One sample yielded the 14 T cell receptor beta chains listed below, sequenced in a study of shared clonotypes between healthy human individuals. Data came from immunoSEQ multiplex PCR; TCRdb stores just in-frame clones and leaves some out. This sample yields 2.3 million or so clones, of which about 92% are seen a single time; approximately 0.4% belongs to the top ten. The sequenced material came from naive CD4+ T cells from PBMCs. Subset here: CD45RA+ positively selected. These receptors were collected from a man aged 18 to 30 in good health. Some clones in this sample may be carry-over from other donors' samples.

Worth noting for this clone: At the DNA level, this CDR3 is encoded by other sequences in the same sample as well. The CDR3 DNA follows: TGTGCCAGCAGCTTAGCGACTAGCTCCTACAATGAGCAGTTCTTC. As protein: CASSLATSSYNEQFF. V gene TRBV7-2 combines with J gene TRBJ2-1, with a weak D call TRBD2 (6 bases). Germline V gives CDR1 SGHTA, CDR2 FQGNSA. The length of the CDR3 is 15 residues. Trimming removed 0 bases from V and 0 bases from J, with 6 bases in between.

This chain uses TRBV6-1 with TRBJ2-7; TRBD2 might be the D (5 bases). CDR3 length: 15 amino acids. V was cut by 7 bases and J by 3 bases, with 19 bases left in between. Germline CDR1 reads MNHNS; CDR2 reads SASEGT. CDR3 nucleotides: TGTGCCAGCAAGGAGCGCGGGCTGGTCAACTACGAGCAGTACTTC. As protein: CASKERGLVNYEQYF.

The V and J genes are TRBV5-4 and TRBJ1-1, with 9 nucleotides matching TRBD1. This CDR3 is 18 amino acids long. V lost 4 bases and J lost 0; bases outside the gene matches: 13. The germline CDR1 and CDR2 sequences are SGHNT and YYREEE (reference sequence). In DNA form, the CDR3 reads TGTGCCAGCAGCGGCCCACAGGGGGCGCGTCTCATGAACACTGAAGCTTTCTTT. This gives the protein CASSGPQGARLMNTEAFF.

The chain recombines TRBV18 with TRBJ1-4; D call uncertain. This CDR3 spans 15 amino acids. Per germline, CDR1 KGHSH and CDR2 LQKENI. Trimming pared 4 bases from V and 7 bases from J, leaving 16 bases between. CDR3 bases: TGTGCCAGCTCACAGGGCCAGTTGGAGAGTGAAAAACTGTTTTTT. Residues: CASSQGQLESEKLFF.

The chain has TRBV28 and TRBJ2-7, with D perhaps TRBD1 (6 bases). The CDR3 has 14 residues. V lost 7 bases, J lost 0 bases, and 13 bases lay in between. Germline CDR1 and CDR2: MDHEN and SYDVKM. This CDR3 reads CASTRRGLSYEQYF. The CDR3 coding sequence is TGTGCCAGCACCCGCAGGGGCCTCTCCTACGAGCAGTACTTC.

Concerning this clone: Distinct nucleotide sequences in the sample also encode this CDR3. V and J are TRBV28 and TRBJ1-4; D unclear. V was shortened by 8 bases and J by 0 bases, with 7 bases between the two germline ends. The CDR3 consists of 13 residues. Germline V lookup: CDR1 MDHEN, CDR2 SYDVKM. Written as DNA, the CDR3 is TGTGCCAGCCGACGGGCAACTAATGAAAAACTGTTTTTT. It translates to CASRRATNEKLFF.

The chain carries TRBV30 and TRBJ2-7, with TRBD2 matching over 10 bases. Trimming at V came to 4 bases and at J to 4 bases, leaving 10 bases not matched to a gene. The CDR3 contains 15 residues. Per the germline V gene, CDR1 is GTSNPN and CDR2 is SVGIG (reference sequence). CDR3 bases: TGTGCCTGGACCCAAATAGCGGGAGGAAGGTACGAGCAGTACTTC. Amino acids: CAWTQIAGGRYEQYF.

DNA for the CDR3: TGTGCCAGCAGTGAGGGATTTGCCAAAAACATTCAGTACTTC. Its protein product is CASSEGFAKNIQYF. The chain links TRBV2 to TRBJ2-4; unclear D gene. This CDR3 is 14 amino acids long. Germline V gene data show CDR1 as SNHLY and CDR2 as FYNNEI. The V and J ends lost 3 bases and 1 base respectively, with 7 bases between them.

CDR3 loop: CASSLVTGVVEQFF. The CDR3 coding sequence is TGTGCCAGCAGCTTAGTTACAGGGGTCGTTGAGCAGTTCTTC. The chain carries TRBV7-9 and TRBJ2-1, with 7 bases aligning to TRBD1. The V segment lost 1 base and the J segment 9 bases; nucleotides outside the gene matches: 6. This CDR3 spans 14 amino acids. The germline V gene encodes CDR1 SEHNR and CDR2 FQNEAQ (reference sequence).

The V call is TRBV12-5, the J call TRBJ1-1, with TRBD1 matching 7 bases. Germline lookup yields CDR1 LGHNT and CDR2 FRNRAP. Losses at the gene ends were 6 bases for V and 4 bases for J; bases not matched to a gene: 11. The length of the CDR3 is 15 residues. The CDR3 DNA reads TGTGCTAGTGGCCTAAACGACAGGGCGGTCACTGAAGCTTTCTTT. It is translated as CASGLNDRAVTEAFF.

This clone was found once. The chain carries TRBV30 and TRBJ2-7; possibly TRBD2 for D (6 bases). Per the germline V gene, CDR1 is GTSNPN and CDR2 is SVGIG (reference sequence). The CDR3 has 16 residues. V shed 0 bases and J shed 6 bases, with 21 bases lying between them. The CDR3 loop is CAWSVPTGLSVGEQYF. CDR3 sequence (DNA): TGTGCCTGGAGTGTACCCACCGGACTAAGTGTCGGCGAGCAGTACTTC.

The rearrangement joins TRBV29-1 to TRBJ2-1, with D hard to call. Germline CDR1 is SQVTM and CDR2 is ANQGSEA. This CDR3 region has 11 residues. With 7 bases removed from V and 9 bases from J, the gap between germline ends came to 13 bases. This chain's CDR3 is CSAGQTTEQFF. In nucleotides, the CDR3 is TGCAGCGCTGGTCAGACGACTGAGCAGTTCTTC.

The V call is TRBV5-4, the J call TRBJ2-7; D possibly uses TRBD1 or TRBD2 (5 bases each). Trimming took off 4 bases at V and 3 bases at J, with 20 bases between the two ends. Looked up from germline, CDR1 is SGHNT and CDR2 is YYREEE (reference sequence). The CDR3 contains 16 residues. CDR3 residues: CASSTGTPRNIYEQYF. The DNA of the CDR3 is TGTGCCAGCAGCACTGGGACCCCTAGGAACATCTACGAGCAGTACTTC.

Of note for this clone: Other DNA sequences within the sample encode an identical CDR3. The chain uses TRBV5-4 and TRBJ1-1; D unclear. This CDR3 region has 13 residues. Trimming pared 0 bases from V and 4 bases from J, leaving 7 bases between. Germline V gene lookup returns CDR1 SGHNT and CDR2 YYREEE (reference sequence). This chain's CDR3 is CASSLGAGTEAFF. In DNA form, the CDR3 reads TGTGCCAGCAGCTTGGGGGCGGGCACTGAAGCTTTCTTT.